This TCR beta chain came from a study of blood T cell repertoires in COVID-19. Study details: The United States, Italy and Spain provided the acute and convalescent COVID-19 samples. T cells, B-cell-depleted T cells, or PBMCs provided the cDNA or gDNA that served as material.

Assay: immunoSEQ multiplex PCR; the TCRdb copy retains only in-frame clones and omits some. The sample lists roughly 130,000 clones, roughly nine tenths seen once, with 3% to 4% in the top ten. Trimming took off 5 bases at V and 3 bases at J, with 13 bases between the two ends. Germline-derived CDR1 and CDR2 are SGHDN and FVKESK. The CDR3 covers 14 residues. This clonotype was obtained from a man aged 45-60 years with active COVID-19. The gene calls are TRBV14 and TRBJ1-2; TRBD1 is a possible D gene (5 bases). The source material was peripheral blood. The CDR3: CASSRSRQYYGYTF. CDR3 sequence (DNA): TGTGCCAGCAGCAGATCAAGACAGTACTATGGCTACACCTTC.